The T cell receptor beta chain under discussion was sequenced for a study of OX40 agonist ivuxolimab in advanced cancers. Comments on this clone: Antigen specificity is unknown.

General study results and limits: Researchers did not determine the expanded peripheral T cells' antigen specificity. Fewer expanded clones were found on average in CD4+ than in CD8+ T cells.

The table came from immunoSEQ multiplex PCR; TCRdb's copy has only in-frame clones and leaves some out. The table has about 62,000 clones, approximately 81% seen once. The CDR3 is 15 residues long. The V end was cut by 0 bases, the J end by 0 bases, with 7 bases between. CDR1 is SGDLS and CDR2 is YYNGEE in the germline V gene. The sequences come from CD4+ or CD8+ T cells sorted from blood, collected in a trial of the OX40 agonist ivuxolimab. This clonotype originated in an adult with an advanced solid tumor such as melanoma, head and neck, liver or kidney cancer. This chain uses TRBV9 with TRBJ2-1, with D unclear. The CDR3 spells CASSVAASSYNEQFF. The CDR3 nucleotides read TGTGCCAGCAGCGTAGCGGCTAGCTCCTACAATGAGCAGTTCTTC.